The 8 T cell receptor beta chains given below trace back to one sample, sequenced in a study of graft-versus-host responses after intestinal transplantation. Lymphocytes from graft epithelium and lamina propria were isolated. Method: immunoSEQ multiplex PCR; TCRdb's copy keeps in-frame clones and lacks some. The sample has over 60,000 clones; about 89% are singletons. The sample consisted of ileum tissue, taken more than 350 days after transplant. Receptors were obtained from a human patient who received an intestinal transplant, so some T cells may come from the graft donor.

The CDR3 sequence: CASSEATHTEAFF. CDR3 coding DNA: TGTGCCAGCAGTGAAGCGACTCACACTGAAGCTTTCTTT. V is TRBV6-1 and J is TRBJ1-1; no clear D gene. The CDR3 has 13 residues. Germline lookup yields CDR1 MNHNS and CDR2 SASEGT. Trimming removed 0 bases from V and 3 bases from J, with 5 bases in between.

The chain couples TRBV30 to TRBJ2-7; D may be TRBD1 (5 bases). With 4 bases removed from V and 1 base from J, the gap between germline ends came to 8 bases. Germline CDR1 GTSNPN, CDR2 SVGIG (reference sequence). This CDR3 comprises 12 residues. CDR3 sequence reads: CAWIRGSYEQYF. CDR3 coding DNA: TGTGCCTGGATTAGGGGTTCCTACGAGCAGTACTTC.

Here the CDR3 DNA reads TGTGCCAGCAGACCGGGACTAGGCGGCAATGAGCAGTTCTTC. Amino acid sequence: CASRPGLGGNEQFF. The J gene is TRBJ2-1, the V gene TRBV6-4; 8 bases map to TRBD2. The trim removed 6 bases at V and 6 bases at J, leaving 7 bases unmatched. Per germline, CDR1 MRHNA and CDR2 SNTAGT. The CDR3 has 14 residues.

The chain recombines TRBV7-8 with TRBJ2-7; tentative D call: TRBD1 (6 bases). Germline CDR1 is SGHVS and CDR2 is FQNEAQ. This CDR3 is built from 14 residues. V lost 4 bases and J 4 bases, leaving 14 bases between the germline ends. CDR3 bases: TGTGCCAGCAGCTCGACCGGGACACTTTACGAGCAGTACTTC. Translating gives CASSSTGTLYEQYF.

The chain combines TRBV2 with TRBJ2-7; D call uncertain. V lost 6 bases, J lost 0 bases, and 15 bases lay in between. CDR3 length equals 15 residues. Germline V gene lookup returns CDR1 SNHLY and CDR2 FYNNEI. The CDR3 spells CASRRLLDLSYEQYF. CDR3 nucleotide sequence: TGTGCCAGCAGGCGACTTCTGGATCTCTCCTACGAGCAGTACTTC. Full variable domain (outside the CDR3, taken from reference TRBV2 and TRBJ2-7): EPEVTQTPSHQVTQMGQEVILRCVPISNHLYFYWYRQILGQKVEFLVSFYNNEISEKSEIFDDQFSVERPDGSNFTLKIRSTKLEDSAMYFCASRRLLDLSYEQYFGPGTRLTVT.

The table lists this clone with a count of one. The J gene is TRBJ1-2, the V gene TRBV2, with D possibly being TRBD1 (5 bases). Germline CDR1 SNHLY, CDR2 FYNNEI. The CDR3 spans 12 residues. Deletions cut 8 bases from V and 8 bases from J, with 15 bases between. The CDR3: CASSVGREGYTF. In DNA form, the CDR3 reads TGTGCCAGCTCGGTCGGCAGGGAGGGCTACACCTTC. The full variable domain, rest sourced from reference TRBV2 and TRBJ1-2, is EPEVTQTPSHQVTQMGQEVILRCVPISNHLYFYWYRQILGQKVEFLVSFYNNEISEKSEIFDDQFSVERPDGSNFTLKIRSTKLEDSAMYFCASSVGREGYTFGSGTRLTVV.

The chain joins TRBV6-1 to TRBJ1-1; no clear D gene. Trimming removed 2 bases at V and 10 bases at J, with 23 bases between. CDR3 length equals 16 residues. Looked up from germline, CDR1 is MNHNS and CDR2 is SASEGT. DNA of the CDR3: TGTGCCAGCAGTGAACAACGATTACACGGTCGGGGAGGAGCTTTCTTT. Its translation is CASSEQRLHGRGGAFF.

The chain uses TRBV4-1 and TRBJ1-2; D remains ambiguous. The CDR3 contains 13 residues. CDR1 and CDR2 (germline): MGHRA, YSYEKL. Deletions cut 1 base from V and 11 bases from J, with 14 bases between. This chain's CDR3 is CASSQVLYPRYTF. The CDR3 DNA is TGCGCCAGCAGCCAAGTTCTCTATCCCAGATACACCTTC.